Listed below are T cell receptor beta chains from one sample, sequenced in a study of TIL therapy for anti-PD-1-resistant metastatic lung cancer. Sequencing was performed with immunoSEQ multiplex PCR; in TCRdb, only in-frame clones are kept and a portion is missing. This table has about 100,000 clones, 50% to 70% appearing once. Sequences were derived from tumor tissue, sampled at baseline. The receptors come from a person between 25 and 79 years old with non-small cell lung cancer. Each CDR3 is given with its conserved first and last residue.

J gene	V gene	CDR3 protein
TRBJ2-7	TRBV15	CATSRGTGSEQYF
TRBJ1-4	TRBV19	CASSIGGPSNEKLFF
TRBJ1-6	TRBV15	CATSRDRASSYNSPLHF
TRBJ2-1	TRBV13	CASSHPLGLGIEQFF
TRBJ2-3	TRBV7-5	CVRSLALVQGADTQYF
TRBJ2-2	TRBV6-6	CASSKANTGELFF
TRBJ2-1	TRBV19	CASTASGKDEQFF
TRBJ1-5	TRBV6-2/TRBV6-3	CASSYVGRGVAGQPQHF
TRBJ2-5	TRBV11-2	CASSLLPGGLEETQYF
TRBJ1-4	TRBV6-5	CASASEKLFF
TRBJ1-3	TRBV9	CASSVDGGNGNTIYF
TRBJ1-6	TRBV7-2	CASSRSGVRSPLHF
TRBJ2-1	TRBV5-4	CASSLARSSYNEQFF
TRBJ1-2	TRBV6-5	CASSSTVNYGYTF
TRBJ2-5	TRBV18	CASSLGLQETQYF
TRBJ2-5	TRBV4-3	CASSQVARGQETQYF
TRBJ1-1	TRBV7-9	CASSLVVTEAFF
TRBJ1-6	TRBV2	CASSVEQGNSPLHF
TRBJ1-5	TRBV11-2	CASSSGPQGITPQHF
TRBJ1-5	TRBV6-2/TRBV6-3	CASSYPSRDRKNQPQHF